This T cell receptor beta chain emerged from a study of graft-versus-host responses after intestinal transplantation. Study results and limitations: The recipient marrow held GvH clones, and some of them showed up first in ileum or blood. Early post-transplant HvG declines showed an association with peak circulating GvH clone levels.

The table came from immunoSEQ multiplex PCR; TCRdb's copy has only in-frame clones and leaves some out. The top ten clones hold 0.65% to 0.75% of a sample with under 80,000 clones, 92% of them seen once. Germline V gene data show CDR1 as SGHNT and CDR2 as YYREEE (reference sequence). The V end was cut by 0 bases, the J end by 7 bases, with 11 bases between. The CDR3 covers 13 residues. Note on this clone: The target antigen is unknown.

The sample was PBMCs, taken 98 days after intestinal transplantation. The chain is built from TRBV5-4 and TRBJ2-7, with D maybe TRBD1 (6 bases). The clonotype comes from a human patient who received an intestinal transplant, so some T cells may come from the graft donor. The CDR3 DNA follows: TGTGCCAGCAGCTTGGGGACAGAACCGGAGCAGTACTTC. Translating gives CASSLGTEPEQYF.